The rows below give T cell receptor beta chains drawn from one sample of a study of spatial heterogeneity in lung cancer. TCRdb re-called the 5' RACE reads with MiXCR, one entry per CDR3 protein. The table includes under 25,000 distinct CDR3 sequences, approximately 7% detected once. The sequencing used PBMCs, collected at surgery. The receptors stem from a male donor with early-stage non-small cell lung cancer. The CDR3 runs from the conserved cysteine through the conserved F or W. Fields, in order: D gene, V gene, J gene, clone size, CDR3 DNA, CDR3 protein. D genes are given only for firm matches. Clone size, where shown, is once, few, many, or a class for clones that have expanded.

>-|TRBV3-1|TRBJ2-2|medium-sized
TGTGCCAGCAGCCCTCCGGGGGTAAACACCGGGGAGCTGTTTTTT
CASSPPGVNTGELFF
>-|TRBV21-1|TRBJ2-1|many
TGTGCCAGCAGCAAAGGTTGGACAGTTCCCGAGTTCTTC
CASSKGWTVPEFF
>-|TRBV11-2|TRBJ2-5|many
TGTGCCAGCAGTCTGAACAGAGAGACCCAGTACTTC
CASSLNRETQYF
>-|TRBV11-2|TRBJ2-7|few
TGCGGTTTCAAGAGGATTAGTCCCTACGAGCAGTACTTC
CGFKRISPYEQYF
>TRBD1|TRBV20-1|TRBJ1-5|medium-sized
TGCAGTGCTAGAGGTCTCCGGGACAGGGGAGCTCATCAGCCCCAGCATTTT
CSARGLRDRGAHQPQHF
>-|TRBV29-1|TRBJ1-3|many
TGCAGCGTTGAAACAGCTGGAAACACCATATATTTT
CSVETAGNTIYF
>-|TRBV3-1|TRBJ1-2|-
TGTGCCAGCAGCCAAGAACCGGGAGGGGCCGGCTACACCTTC
CASSQEPGGAGYTF
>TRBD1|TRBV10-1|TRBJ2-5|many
TGCGCCAGCAAACCGACGACAGGGGGAATCCAGTACTTC
CASKPTTGGIQYF
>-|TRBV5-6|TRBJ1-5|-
TGTGCCAGCAGCTTGACAGGGATGGGCAATCAGCCCCAGCATTTT
CASSLTGMGNQPQHF
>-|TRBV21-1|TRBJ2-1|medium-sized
TGTGCCAGCAGCTCTAATGGTGACAGTTCCCTCGGTGAGCAGTTCTTC
CASSSNGDSSLGEQFF
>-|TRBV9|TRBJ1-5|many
TGTGCCAGCAGCCGAGGGGTTAATCAGCCCCAGCATTTT
CASSRGVNQPQHF
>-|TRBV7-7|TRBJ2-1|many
TGTGCTAGCAGCCCACGACAGGTGGGCCAGTTAGGCAATGAGCAGTTCTTC
CASSPRQVGQLGNEQFF
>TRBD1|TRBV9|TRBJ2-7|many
TGTGCCAGCAGCACCGGGACAGGGGCATCCTCCTACGAGCAGTACTTC
CASSTGTGASSYEQYF
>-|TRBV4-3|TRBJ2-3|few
TGCGCCAGCAGCCAAGCCGTAATCACAGATACGCAGTATTTT
CASSQAVITDTQYF
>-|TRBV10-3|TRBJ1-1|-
TGTGCCATCAGTGACAGATTGAACACTGAAGCTTTCTTT
CAISDRLNTEAFF
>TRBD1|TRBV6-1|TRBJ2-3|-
TGTGCCAGCAGTGATAGGGGGCCAGATACGCAGTATTTT
CASSDRGPDTQYF
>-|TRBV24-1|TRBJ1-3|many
TGTGCCACCAGTCGGGGGCCTGGAAACACCATATATTTT
CATSRGPGNTIYF
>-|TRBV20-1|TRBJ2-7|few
TGCAGTGCACCCAGGACGGGTGGGAACGAGCAGTACTTC
CSAPRTGGNEQYF
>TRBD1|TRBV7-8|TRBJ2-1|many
TGTGCCAGCAGCTTGCGATCGGGGACAGCTGAGCAGTTCTTC
CASSLRSGTAEQFF
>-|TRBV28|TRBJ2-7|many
TGTGCCAGCAGTATATCCTACGAGCAGTACTTC
CASSISYEQYF
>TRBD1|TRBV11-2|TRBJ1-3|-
TGTGCCAGCAGCCCCACAGGGGGATACTCTGGAAACACCATATATTTT
CASSPTGGYSGNTIYF
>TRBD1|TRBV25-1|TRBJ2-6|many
TGTGCCAGCAGTGAGAGAGGGGGCTTAATCTCTGGGGCCAACGTCCTGACTTTC
CASSERGGLISGANVLTF
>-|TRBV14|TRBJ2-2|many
TGTGCCAGCAGCCAATCTAGATTTTACACCGGGGAGCTGTTTTTT
CASSQSRFYTGELFF
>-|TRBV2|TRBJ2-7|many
TGTGCCAGCAAAGAGGACGGTCCAGTCGAGCAGTACTTC
CASKEDGPVEQYF
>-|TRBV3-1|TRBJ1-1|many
TGTGCCAGCAGCCCCCGGGGGAACACTGAAGCTTTCTTT
CASSPRGNTEAFF
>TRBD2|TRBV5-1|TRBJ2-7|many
TGCGCCAGCAGCTTTCTAGCGGAGAGCTCCTACGAGCAGTACTTC
CASSFLAESSYEQYF
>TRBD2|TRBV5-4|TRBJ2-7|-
TGTGCCAGCAGCGCAGCGGGGCGGTCCTACGAGCAGTACTTC
CASSAAGRSYEQYF
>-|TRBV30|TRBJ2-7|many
TGTGCCTGGAGTCTTGACACGAACCTCTACGAGCAGTACTTC
CAWSLDTNLYEQYF
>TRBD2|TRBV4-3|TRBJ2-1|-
TGCGCCAGCAGCCAAGTGGCGGGAGGAAAGTTTGAGCAGTTCTTC
CASSQVAGGKFEQFF
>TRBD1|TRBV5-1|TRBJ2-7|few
TGCGCCAGCAGACAGGGGACCCACGAGCAGTACTTC
CASRQGTHEQYF
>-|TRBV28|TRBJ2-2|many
TGTGCCAGCAGTTTTCCGGGTCCCGGGGAGCTGTTTTTT
CASSFPGPGELFF
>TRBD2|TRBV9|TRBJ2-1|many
TGTGCCAGCAGCGCGGGACTAGAGAGCGGTGAGCAGTTCTTC
CASSAGLESGEQFF
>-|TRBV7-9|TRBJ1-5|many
TGTGCCAGCAGCTTAGGGGTTAACAGCAATCAGCCCCAGCATTTT
CASSLGVNSNQPQHF